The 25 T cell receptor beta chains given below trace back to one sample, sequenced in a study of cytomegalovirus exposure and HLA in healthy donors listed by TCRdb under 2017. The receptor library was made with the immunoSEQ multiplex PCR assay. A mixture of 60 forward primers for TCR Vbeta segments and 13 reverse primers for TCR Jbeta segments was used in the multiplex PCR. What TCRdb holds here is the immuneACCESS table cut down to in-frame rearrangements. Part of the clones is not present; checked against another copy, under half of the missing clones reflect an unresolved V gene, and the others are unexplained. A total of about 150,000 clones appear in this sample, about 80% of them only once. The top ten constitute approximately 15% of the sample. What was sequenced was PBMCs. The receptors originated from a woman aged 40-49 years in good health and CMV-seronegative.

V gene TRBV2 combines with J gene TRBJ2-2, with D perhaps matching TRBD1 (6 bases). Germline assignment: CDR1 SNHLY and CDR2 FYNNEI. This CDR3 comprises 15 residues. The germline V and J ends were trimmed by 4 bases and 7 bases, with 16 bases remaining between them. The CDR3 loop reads CASSARRTAIGELFF. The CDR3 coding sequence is TGTGCCAGCAGTGCACGGCGGACAGCTATCGGGGAGCTGTTTTTT.

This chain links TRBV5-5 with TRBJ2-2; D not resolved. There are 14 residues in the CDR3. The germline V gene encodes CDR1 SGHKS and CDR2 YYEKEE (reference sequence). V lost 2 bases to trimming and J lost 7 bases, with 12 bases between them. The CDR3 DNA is TGTGCCAGCAGCTTTGTTGTTTCAGTCGGGGAGCTGTTTTTT. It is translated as CASSFVVSVGELFF.

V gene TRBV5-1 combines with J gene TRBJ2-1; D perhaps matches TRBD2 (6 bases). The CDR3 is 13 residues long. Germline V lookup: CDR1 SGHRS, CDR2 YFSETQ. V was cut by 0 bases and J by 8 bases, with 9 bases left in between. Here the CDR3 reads CASSLASAHEQFF. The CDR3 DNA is TGCGCCAGCAGCTTGGCTAGCGCCCATGAGCAGTTCTTC.

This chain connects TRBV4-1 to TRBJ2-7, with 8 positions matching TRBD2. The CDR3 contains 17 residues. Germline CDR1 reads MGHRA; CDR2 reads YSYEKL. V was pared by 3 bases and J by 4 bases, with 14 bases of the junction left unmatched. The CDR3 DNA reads TGCGCCAGCAGCCATGGACTAGCCCAGAACGACAATTACGAGCAGTACTTC. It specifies CASSHGLAQNDNYEQYF.

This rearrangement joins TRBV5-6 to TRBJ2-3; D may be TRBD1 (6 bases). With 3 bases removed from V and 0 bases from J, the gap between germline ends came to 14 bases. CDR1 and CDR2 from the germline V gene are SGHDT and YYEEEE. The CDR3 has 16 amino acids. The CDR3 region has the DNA TGTGCCAGCAGCTATCAAACAGGGTCTAGCACAGATACGCAGTATTTT. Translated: CASSYQTGSSTDTQYF.

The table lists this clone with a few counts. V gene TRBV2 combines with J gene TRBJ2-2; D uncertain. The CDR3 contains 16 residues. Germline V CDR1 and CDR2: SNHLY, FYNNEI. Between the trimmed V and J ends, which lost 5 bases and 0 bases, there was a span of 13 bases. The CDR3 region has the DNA TGTGCCAGCAGTCGAACAGACCCCGCGAACACCGGGGAGCTGTTTTTT. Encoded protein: CASSRTDPANTGELFF.

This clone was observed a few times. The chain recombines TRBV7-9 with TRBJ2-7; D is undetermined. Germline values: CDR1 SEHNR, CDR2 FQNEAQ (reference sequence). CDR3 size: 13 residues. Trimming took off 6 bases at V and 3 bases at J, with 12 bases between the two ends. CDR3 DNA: TGTGCCAGCAGTTATTCAGAAAACTACGAGCAGTACTTC. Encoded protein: CASSYSENYEQYF.

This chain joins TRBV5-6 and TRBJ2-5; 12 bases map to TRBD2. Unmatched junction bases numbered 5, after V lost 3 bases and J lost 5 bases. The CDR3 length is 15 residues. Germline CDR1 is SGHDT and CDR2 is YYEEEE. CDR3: CASSYLAGGRETQYF. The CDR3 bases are TGTGCCAGCAGCTATCTAGCGGGGGGGCGTGAGACCCAGTACTTC.

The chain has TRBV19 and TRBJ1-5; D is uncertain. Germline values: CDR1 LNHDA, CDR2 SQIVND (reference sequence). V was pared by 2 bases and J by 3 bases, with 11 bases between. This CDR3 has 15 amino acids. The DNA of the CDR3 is TGTGCCAGTAGTATAAGCACAGACCACAATCAGCCCCAGCATTTT. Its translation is CASSISTDHNQPQHF.

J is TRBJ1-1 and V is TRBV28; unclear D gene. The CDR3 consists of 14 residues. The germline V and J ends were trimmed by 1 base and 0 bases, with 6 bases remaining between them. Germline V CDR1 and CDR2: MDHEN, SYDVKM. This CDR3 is CASSLSQMNTEAFF. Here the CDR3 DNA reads TGTGCCAGCAGTTTATCACAGATGAACACTGAAGCTTTCTTT.

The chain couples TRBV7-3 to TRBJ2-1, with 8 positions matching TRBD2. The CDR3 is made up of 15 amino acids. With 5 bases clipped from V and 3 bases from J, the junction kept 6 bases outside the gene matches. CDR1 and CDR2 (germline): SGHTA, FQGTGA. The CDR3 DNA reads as TGTGCCAGCAGCCCTCAAGCGGGAGTCTACAATGAGCAGTTCTTC. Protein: CASSPQAGVYNEQFF.

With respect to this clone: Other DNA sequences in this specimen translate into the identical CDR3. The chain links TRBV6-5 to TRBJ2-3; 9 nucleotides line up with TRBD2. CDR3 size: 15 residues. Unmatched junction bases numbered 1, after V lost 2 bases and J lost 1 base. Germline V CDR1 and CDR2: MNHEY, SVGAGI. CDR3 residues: CASSYGGRGTDTQYF. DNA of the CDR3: TGTGCCAGCAGTTACGGCGGGAGGGGCACAGATACGCAGTATTTT.

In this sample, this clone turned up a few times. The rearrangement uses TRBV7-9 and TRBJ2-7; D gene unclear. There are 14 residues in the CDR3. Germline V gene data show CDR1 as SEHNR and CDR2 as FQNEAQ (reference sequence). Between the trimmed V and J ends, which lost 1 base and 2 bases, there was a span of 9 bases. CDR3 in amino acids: CASSLELLPYEQYF. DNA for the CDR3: TGTGCCAGCAGCTTAGAACTCCTCCCCTACGAGCAGTACTTC.

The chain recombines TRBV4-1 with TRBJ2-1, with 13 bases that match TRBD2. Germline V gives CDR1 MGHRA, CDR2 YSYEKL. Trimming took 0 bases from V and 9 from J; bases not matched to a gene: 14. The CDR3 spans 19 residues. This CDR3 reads CASSQEGTSGNGVLREQFF. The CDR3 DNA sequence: TGCGCCAGCAGCCAAGAGGGGACTAGCGGGAACGGAGTCCTACGTGAGCAGTTCTTC.

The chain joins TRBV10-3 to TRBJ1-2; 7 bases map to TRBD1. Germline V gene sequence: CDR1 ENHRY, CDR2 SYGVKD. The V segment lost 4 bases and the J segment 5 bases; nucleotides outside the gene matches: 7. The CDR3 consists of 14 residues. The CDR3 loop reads CAISGSTGPYGYTF. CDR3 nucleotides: TGTGCCATCAGTGGGTCGACAGGGCCGTATGGCTACACCTTC.

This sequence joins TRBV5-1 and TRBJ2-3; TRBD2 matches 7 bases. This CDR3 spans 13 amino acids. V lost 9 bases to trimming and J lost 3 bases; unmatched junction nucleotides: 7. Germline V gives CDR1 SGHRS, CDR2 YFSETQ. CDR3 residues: CATGPGGTDTQYF. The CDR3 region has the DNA TGCGCCACTGGGCCGGGAGGAACAGATACGCAGTATTTT.

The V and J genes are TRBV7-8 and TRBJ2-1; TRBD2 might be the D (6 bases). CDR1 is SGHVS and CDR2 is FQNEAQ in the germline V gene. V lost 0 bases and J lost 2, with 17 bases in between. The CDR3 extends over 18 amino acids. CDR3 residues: CASSLARFAEGPYNEQFF. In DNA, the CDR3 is TGTGCCAGCAGCTTAGCTAGGTTCGCGGAGGGCCCCTACAATGAGCAGTTCTTC. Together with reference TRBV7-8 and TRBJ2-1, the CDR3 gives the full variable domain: GAGVSQSPRYKVAKRGQDVALRCDPISGHVSLFWYQQALGQGPEFLTYFQNEAQLDKSGLPSDRFFAERPEGSVSTLKIQRTQQEDSAVYLCASSLARFAEGPYNEQFFGPGTRLTVL.

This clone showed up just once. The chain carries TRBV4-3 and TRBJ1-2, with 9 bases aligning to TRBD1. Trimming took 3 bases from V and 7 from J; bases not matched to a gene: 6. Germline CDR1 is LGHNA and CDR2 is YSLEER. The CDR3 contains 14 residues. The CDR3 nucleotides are TGCGCCAGCAGCCAGAGGACAGGGGTGTTTGGCTACACCTTC. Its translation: CASSQRTGVFGYTF.

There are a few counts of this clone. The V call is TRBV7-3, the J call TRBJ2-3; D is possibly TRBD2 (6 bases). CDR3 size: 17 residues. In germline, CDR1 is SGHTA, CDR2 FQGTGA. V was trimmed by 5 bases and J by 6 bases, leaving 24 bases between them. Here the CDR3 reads CASSKTGTPAYGDTQYF. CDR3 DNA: TGTGCCAGCAGCAAAACCGGGACTCCCGCCTATGGGGATACGCAGTATTTT.

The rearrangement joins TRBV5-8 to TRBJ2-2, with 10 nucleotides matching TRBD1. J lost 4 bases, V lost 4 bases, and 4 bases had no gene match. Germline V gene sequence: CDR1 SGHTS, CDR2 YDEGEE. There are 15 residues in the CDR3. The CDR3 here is CASSRRDRGTGELFF. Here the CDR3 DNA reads TGTGCCAGCAGCCGCCGGGACAGGGGCACCGGGGAGCTGTTTTTT.

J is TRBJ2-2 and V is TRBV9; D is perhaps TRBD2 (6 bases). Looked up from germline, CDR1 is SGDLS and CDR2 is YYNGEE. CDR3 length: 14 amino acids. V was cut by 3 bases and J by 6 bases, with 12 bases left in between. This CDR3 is CASSEGTGAGELFF. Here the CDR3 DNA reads TGTGCCAGCAGCGAGGGGACTGGGGCCGGGGAGCTGTTTTTT.

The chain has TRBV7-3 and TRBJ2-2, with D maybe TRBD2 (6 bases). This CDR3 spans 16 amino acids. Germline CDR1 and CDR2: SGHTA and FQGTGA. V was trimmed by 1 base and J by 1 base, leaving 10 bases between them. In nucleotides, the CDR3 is TGTGCCAGCAGCTTAAACGGGGGAAAGAACACCGGGGAGCTGTTTTTT. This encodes CASSLNGGKNTGELFF.

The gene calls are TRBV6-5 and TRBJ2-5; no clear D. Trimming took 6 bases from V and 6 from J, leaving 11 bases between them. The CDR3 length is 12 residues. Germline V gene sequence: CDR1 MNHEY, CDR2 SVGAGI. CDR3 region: CASSSPAKTQYF. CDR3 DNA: TGTGCCAGCAGCTCCCCCGCGAAGACCCAGTACTTC.

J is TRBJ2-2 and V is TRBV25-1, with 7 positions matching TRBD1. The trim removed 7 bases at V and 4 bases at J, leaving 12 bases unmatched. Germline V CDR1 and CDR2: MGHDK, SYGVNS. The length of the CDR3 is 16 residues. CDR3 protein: CASKRQGTGSTGELFF. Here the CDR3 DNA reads TGTGCCAGCAAACGACAGGGAACAGGGAGCACCGGGGAGCTGTTTTTT.

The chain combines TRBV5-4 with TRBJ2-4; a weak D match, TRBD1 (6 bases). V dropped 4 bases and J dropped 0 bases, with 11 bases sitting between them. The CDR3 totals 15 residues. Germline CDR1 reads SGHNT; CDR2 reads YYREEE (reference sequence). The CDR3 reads CASSPQGQAKNIQYF. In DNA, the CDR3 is TGTGCCAGCAGCCCCCAGGGACAAGCCAAAAACATTCAGTACTTC.